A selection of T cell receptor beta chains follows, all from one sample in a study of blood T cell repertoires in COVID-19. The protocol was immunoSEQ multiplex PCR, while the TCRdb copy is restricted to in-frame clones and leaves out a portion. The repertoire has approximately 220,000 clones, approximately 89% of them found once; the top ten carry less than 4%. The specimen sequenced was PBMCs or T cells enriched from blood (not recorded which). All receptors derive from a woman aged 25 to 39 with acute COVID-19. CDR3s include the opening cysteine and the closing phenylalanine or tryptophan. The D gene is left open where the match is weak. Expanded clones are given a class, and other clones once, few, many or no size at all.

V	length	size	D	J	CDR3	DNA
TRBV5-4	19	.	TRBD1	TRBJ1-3	CASGPSRQGFLSSGNTIYF	TGTGCCAGCGGACCGTCGAGACAGGGTTTTCTAAGCTCTGGAAACACCATATATTTT
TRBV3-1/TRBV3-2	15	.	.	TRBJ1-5	CASSQKQGYNQPQHF	TGTGCCAGCAGCCAGAAACAGGGATACAATCAGCCCCAGCATTTT
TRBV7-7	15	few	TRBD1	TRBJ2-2	CASSPGTANTGELFF	TGTGCCAGCAGCCCCGGGACAGCGAACACCGGGGAGCTGTTTTTT
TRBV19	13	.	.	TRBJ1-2	CASSVTGSYGYTF	TGTGCCAGTAGTGTGACAGGATCCTATGGCTACACCTTC
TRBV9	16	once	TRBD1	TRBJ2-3	CASSAGDRASTDTQYF	TGTGCCAGCAGCGCGGGGGACAGGGCTTCCACAGATACGCAGTATTTT
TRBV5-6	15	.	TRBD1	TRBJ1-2	CASSTPGQGPYGYTF	TGTGCCAGCAGCACCCCGGGACAGGGGCCCTATGGCTACACCTTC
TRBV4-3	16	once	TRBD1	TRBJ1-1	CASSQGAQGAGTEAFF	TGCGCCAGCAGCCAAGGGGCTCAGGGGGCCGGCACTGAAGCTTTCTTT
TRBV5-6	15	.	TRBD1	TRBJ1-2	CASSLRQGARYGYTF	TGTGCCAGCAGCTTGAGGCAGGGGGCGCGGTATGGCTACACCTTC
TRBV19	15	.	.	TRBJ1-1	CASSNHNRASTEAFF	TGTGCCAGTAGCAACCACAACAGGGCGAGCACTGAAGCTTTCTTT
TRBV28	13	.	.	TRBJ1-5	CASSRDNNQPQHF	TGTGCCAGCAGTAGGGACAATAATCAGCCCCAGCATTTT
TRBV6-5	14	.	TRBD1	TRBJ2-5	CASSLTGNQETQYF	TGTGCCAGCAGTTTGACAGGGAACCAAGAGACCCAGTACTTC
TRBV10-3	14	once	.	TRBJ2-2	CAIREGAETGELFF	TGTGCCATCAGGGAGGGAGCCGAAACCGGGGAGCTGTTTTTT
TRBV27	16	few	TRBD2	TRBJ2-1	CASSLSFSGGSDEQFF	TGTGCCAGCAGTTTATCGTTCAGCGGGGGTAGCGATGAGCAGTTCTTC
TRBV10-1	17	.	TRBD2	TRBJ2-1	CASSAWETSGGAGEQFF	TGCGCCAGCAGCGCCTGGGAGACTAGCGGGGGGGCCGGTGAGCAGTTCTTC
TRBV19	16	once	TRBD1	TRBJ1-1	CASSIVPGQANTEAFF	TGTGCCAGTAGTATCGTCCCGGGACAGGCGAACACTGAAGCTTTCTTT
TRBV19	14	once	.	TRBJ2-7	CASSPEFRSYEQYF	TGTGCCAGTAGTCCCGAGTTCAGGTCCTACGAGCAGTACTTC
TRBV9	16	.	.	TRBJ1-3	CASSVEGGLGGNTIYF	TGTGCCAGCAGCGTAGAGGGAGGGCTCGGTGGAAACACCATATATTTT
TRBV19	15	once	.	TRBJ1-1	CASNIQQGKNTEAFF	TGTGCCAGTAACATCCAACAGGGCAAGAACACTGAAGCTTTCTTT
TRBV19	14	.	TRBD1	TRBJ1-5	CASSILTGGGPQHF	TGTGCCAGTAGTATCCTAACAGGGGGTGGGCCCCAGCATTTT
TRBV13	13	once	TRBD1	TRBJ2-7	CASRGQGSYEQYF	TGTGCCAGCAGAGGACAGGGCTCCTACGAGCAGTACTTC
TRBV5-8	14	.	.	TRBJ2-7	CASSLSIRGYEQYF	TGTGCCAGCAGCTTGTCCATCAGGGGTTACGAGCAGTACTTC
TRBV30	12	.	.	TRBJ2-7	CAFCYTGYEQYF	TGTGCCTTCTGTTATACAGGGTACGAGCAGTACTTC
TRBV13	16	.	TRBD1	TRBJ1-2	CASSYQLGTGNYGYTF	TGTGCCAGCAGCTACCAACTAGGGACAGGAAACTATGGCTACACCTTC
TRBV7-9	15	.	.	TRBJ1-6	CASGPESEYNSPLHF	TGTGCCAGCGGGCCCGAGTCGGAATATAATTCACCCCTCCACTTT
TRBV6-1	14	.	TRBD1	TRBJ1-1	CASSETGGSTEAFF	TGTGCCAGCAGTGAAACAGGGGGGAGCACTGAAGCTTTCTTT
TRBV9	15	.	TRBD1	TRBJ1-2	CASSVVGQGNYGYTF	TGTGCCAGCAGCGTAGTGGGACAGGGGAACTATGGCTACACCTTC
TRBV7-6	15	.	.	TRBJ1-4	CASSPKHGAFEKLFF	TGTGCCAGCAGCCCAAAGCATGGGGCTTTTGAAAAACTGTTTTTT
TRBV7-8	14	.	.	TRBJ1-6	CASSLRGAGSPLHF	TGTGCCAGCAGCTTACGGGGTGCAGGTTCACCCCTCCACTTT
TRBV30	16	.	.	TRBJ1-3	CAWSVLNPLIGNTIYF	TGTGCCTGGAGTGTACTAAACCCACTCATCGGAAACACCATATATTTT
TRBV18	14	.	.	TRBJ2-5	CASSPLPGQETQYF	TGTGCCAGCTCACCGTTGCCAGGGCAAGAGACCCAGTACTTC
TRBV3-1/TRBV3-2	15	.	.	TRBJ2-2	CASSRRDFPTGELFF	TGTGCCAGCAGCCGACGGGACTTCCCCACCGGGGAGCTGTTTTTT
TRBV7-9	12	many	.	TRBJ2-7	CASSEQYYEQYF	TGTGCCAGCAGCGAACAGTATTACGAGCAGTACTTC
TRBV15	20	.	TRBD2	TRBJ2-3	CATSTRIPGPSGGNTDTQYF	TGTGCCACCAGCACCCGAATTCCGGGACCAAGCGGGGGGAACACAGATACGCAGTATTTT
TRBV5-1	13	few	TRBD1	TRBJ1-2	CASRTGGSTGYTF	TGCGCCAGCAGGACAGGGGGATCAACAGGCTACACCTTC
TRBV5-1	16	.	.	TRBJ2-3	CASSLDLAVSTDTQYF	TGCGCCAGCAGCTTGGATTTAGCGGTCAGCACAGATACGCAGTATTTT
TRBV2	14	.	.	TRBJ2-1	CASSWGLDDNEQFF	TGTGCCAGCAGTTGGGGACTCGACGACAATGAGCAGTTCTTC
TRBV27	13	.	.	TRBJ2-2	CASSPYWTGELFF	TGTGCCAGCAGCCCCTATTGGACCGGGGAGCTGTTTTTT
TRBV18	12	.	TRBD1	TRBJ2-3	CASSRDRETQYF	TGTGCCAGCTCCCGGGACAGGGAGACGCAGTATTTT
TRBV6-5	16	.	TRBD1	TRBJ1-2	CASSYSQEDRGYGYTF	TGTGCCAGCAGTTACTCGCAGGAGGACAGGGGGTATGGCTACACCTTC
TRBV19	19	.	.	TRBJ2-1	CASLPTRLGRRSSYNEQFF	TGTGCCAGTCTCCCGACAAGATTAGGGAGGCGGAGCTCCTACAATGAGCAGTTCTTC
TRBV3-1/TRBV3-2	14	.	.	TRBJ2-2	CASSQGQNTGELFF	TGTGCCAGCAGCCAAGGACAGAACACCGGGGAGCTGTTTTTT
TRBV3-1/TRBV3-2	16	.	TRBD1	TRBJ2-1	CASSQAHRGRAGAQFF	TGTGCCAGCAGCCAAGCCCACAGGGGGCGGGCGGGGGCGCAGTTCTTC
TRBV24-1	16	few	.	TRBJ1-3	CATSGRPFLTVNTIYF	TGTGCCACCAGTGGGAGGCCATTCCTTACTGTAAACACCATATATTTT
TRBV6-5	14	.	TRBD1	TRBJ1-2	CASNRAGGARGYTF	TGTGCCAGCAATCGGGCAGGGGGCGCGAGGGGCTACACCTTC
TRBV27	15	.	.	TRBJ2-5	CASTTSGGFQETQYF	TGTGCCAGCACTACGAGCGGCGGCTTCCAAGAGACCCAGTACTTC